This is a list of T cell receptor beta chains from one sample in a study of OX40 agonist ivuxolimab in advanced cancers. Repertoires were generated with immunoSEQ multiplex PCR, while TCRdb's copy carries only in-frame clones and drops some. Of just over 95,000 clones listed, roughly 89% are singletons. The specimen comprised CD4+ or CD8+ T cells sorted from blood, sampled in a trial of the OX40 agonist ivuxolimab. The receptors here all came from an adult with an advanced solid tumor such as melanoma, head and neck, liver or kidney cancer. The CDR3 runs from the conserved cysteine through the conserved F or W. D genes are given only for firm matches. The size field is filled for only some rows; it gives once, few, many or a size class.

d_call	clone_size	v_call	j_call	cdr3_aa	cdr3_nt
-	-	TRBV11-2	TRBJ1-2	CASSSYAYGYTF	TGTGCCAGCAGTTCTTATGCCTATGGCTACACCTTC
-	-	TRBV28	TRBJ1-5	CASSPWGGGNQPQHF	TGTGCCAGCAGTCCATGGGGTGGAGGCAATCAGCCCCAGCATTTT
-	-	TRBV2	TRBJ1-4	CASRVERGRKEKLFF	TGTGCCAGCAGAGTCGAACGGGGGAGGAAGGAAAAACTGTTTTTT
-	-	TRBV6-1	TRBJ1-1	CASSEARKGDF	TGTGCCAGCAGTGAAGCTAGAAAGGGAGATTTT
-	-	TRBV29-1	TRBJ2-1	CSVWKGSVYNEQFF	TGCAGCGTTTGGAAGGGGTCCGTCTACAATGAGCAGTTCTTC
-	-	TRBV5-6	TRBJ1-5	CASSLAGAGNQPQHF	TGTGCCAGCAGCTTGGCTGGGGCAGGGAATCAGCCCCAGCATTTT
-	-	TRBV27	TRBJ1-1	CASRPGVGRDTEAFF	TGTGCCAGCAGACCCGGGGTGGGGCGGGACACTGAAGCTTTCTTT
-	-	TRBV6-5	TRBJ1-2	CARRTRDYGYTF	TGTGCCCGCAGGACCCGGGACTATGGCTACACCTTC
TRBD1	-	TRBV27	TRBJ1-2	CASTLHRGSEGYTF	TGTGCCAGTACATTGCACAGGGGATCGGAGGGCTACACCTTC
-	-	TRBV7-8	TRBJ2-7	CASSTPRGQRTPQQYF	TGTGCCAGCAGTACCCCCCGAGGACAGCGAACCCCTCAGCAGTACTTC
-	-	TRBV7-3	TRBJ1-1	CASSLMPSSEAFF	TGTGCCAGCAGCTTAATGCCCAGTTCTGAAGCTTTCTTT
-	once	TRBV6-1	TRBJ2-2	CASSVRQLNTGELFF	TGCGCCAGCAGTGTACGACAGCTGAACACCGGGGAGCTGTTTTTT
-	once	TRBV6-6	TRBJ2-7	CASSQGQNTYEQYF	TGTGCCAGCAGCCAAGGGCAGAACACCTACGAGCAGTACTTC
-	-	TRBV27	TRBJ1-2	CASGQHVSGGYTF	TGTGCCAGCGGACAGCACGTTAGTGGTGGCTACACCTTC
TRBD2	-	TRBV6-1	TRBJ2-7	CASSNGLAGSEQYF	TGTGCCAGCAGCAACGGACTAGCGGGAAGCGAGCAGTACTTC
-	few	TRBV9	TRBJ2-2	CASSERSVGELFF	TGTGCCAGCAGCGAAAGGAGTGTGGGGGAGCTGTTTTTT
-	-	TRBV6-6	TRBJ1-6	CASGETNSPLHF	TGTGCCAGCGGGGAAACAAATTCACCCCTCCACTTT
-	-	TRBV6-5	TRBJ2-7	CASRSLSYEQYF	TGTGCCAGCAGGTCGCTTAGCTACGAGCAGTACTTC
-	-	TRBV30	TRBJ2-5	CAWSVLVSRGETQYF	TGTGCCTGGAGTGTACTAGTCTCGAGGGGGGAGACCCAGTACTTC